This record looks at one T cell receptor (beta chain) sequence and its context. The data were produced by immunoSEQ multiplex PCR, yet TCRdb's version contains in-frame clones alone and is incomplete. The data show tens of thousands of clones, approximately 80% seen once. This sample was taken from a study of radiotherapy plus CTLA-4 blockade in lung cancer. Germline V CDR1 and CDR2: SGHVS, FQNEAQ. This CDR3 comprises 16 residues. V was trimmed by 3 bases and J by 0 bases, leaving 11 bases between them. The rearrangement joins TRBV7-8 to TRBJ1-4; maybe TRBD1 (5 bases). The origin of this receptor is a human donor with non-small cell lung cancer that progressed on radiotherapy plus ipilimumab. The sequencing used peripheral blood, collected from a patient treated with radiotherapy plus ipilimumab. The CDR3 nucleotides read TGTGCCAGCAGCTTGACAGACAGAGCAACTAATGAAAAACTGTTTTTT. It translates to CASSLTDRATNEKLFF.